This T cell receptor beta chain was profiled in a study of cytomegalovirus exposure and HLA in healthy donors. The PCR had 60 Vbeta and 13 Jbeta primers. The repertoire was sequenced with immunoSEQ multiplex PCR; TCRdb's copy has only in-frame clones and lacks some. The sample holds about 110,000 clones, about four fifths seen once. This CDR3 spans 17 amino acids. From germline, CDR1 is SGDLS and CDR2 YYNGEE. Trimming took off 0 bases at V and 0 bases at J, with 13 bases between the two ends. This clone was counted a single time. This receptor was taken from a woman in her 30s in good health and CMV-seronegative. The rearrangement uses TRBV9 and TRBJ1-3; no clear D. The specimen sequenced was PBMCs. In DNA, the CDR3 is TGTGCCAGCAGCGTAGAGGCGGGCCGAAGCTCTGGAAACACCATATATTTT. This codes for CASSVEAGRSSGNTIYF.